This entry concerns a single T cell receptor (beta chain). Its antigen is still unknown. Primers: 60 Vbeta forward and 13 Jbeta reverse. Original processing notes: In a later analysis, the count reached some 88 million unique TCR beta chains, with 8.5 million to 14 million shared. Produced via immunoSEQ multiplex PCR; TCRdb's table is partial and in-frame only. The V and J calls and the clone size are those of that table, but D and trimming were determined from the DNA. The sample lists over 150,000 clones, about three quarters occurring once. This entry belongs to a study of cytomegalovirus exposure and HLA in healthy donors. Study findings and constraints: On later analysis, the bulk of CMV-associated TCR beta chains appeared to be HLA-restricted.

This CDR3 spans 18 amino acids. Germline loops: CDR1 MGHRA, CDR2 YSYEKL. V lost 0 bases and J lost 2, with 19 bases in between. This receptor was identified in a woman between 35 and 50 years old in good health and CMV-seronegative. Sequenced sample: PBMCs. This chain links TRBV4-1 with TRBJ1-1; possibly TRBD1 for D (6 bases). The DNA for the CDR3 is TGCGCCAGCAGCCAAGAAGTGGAGAGAGGGGGGGTAAACACTGAAGCTTTCTTT. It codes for CASSQEVERGGVNTEAFF.